This T cell receptor beta chain was sequenced for a study of cytomegalovirus exposure and HLA in healthy donors. Overall study findings and caveats: Among TCR beta chains of equal frequency, HLA-associated ones were more clonally expanded in a later analysis.

Germline-derived CDR1 and CDR2 are SGHTS and YDEGEE. Unmatched junction bases numbered 7, after V lost 5 bases and J lost 2 bases. The CDR3 covers 14 residues. Comment on this clone: Its antigen remains unknown.

It was with 60 Vbeta and 13 Jbeta primers that the PCR ran. Here immunoSEQ multiplex PCR was the method, and the copy in TCRdb shows in-frame clones only, minus some. The sample includes fewer than 150,000 clones, about 70% of them seen just once. The receptor comes from a man aged 18-30 years in good health and CMV-seronegative. The chain combines TRBV5-8 with TRBJ2-7; 7 bases map to TRBD1. Sequencing used PBMCs. This chain's CDR3 is CASRQTGSTYEQYF. The CDR3 DNA follows: TGTGCCAGCAGGCAGACAGGGTCGACCTACGAGCAGTACTTC.